This TCR beta chain was obtained from a study of blood T cell repertoires in COVID-19. About the study: The analysed material was cDNA or gDNA that came from T cells, B-cell-depleted T cells, or PBMCs.

Germline CDR1 is MNHEY and CDR2 is SVGAGI. V gave up 6 bases and J gave up 8 bases, with 16 bases separating them. This CDR3 spans 13 amino acids. Per the original data handling: It was from reference gene primer amplification that nucleated cell counts were estimated. TCRdb's table, derived via immunoSEQ multiplex PCR, lists solely in-frame clones and lacks some. V, J and clone size were drawn from that table, and D and trimming were deduced from the DNA. The sample consists of around 190,000 clones, roughly 85% of them appearing once. This clone was seen only a few times. The sample contains more than one DNA sequence encoding this CDR3.

The receptor comes from a man in his fifties with active or convalescent COVID-19. The chain joins TRBV6-5 to TRBJ1-2; D perhaps matches TRBD1 (6 bases). The specimen was peripheral blood. Here the CDR3 DNA reads TGTGCCAGCAGCAACACAGGGCTCGGCGGCTACACCTTC. The encoded protein is CASSNTGLGGYTF.